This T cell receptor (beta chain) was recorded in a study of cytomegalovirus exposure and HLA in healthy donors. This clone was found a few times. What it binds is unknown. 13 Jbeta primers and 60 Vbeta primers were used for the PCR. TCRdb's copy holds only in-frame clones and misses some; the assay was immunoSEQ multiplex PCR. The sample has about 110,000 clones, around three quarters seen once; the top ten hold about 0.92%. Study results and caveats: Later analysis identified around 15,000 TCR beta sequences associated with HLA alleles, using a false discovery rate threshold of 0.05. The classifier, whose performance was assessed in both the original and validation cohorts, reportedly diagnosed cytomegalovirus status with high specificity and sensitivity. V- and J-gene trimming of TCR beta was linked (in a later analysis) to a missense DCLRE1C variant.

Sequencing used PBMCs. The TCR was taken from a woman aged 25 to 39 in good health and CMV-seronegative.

Here the CDR3 DNA reads TGTGCCAGCAGTTACTCGACCCAGGTCGGCTACACCTTC. The encoded protein is CASSYSTQVGYTF. The genes are TRBV6-5 and TRBJ1-2; D is unresolved. This CDR3 region has 13 residues. V dropped 0 bases and J dropped 8 bases, with 10 bases sitting between them. CDR1 is MNHEY and CDR2 is SVGAGI in the germline V gene.